The clone carrying this T cell receptor (beta chain) was seen only a few times. The CDR3 sequence is 15 residues long. The V end lost 5 bases, the J end lost 7 bases, and 17 bases lay between the germline ends. TCRdb analysed the 5' RACE reads with MiXCR anew, one entry per CDR3 protein. The sample contains some 180,000 distinct CDR3 sequences, 13% of which appear only once. This sample was taken from a study of T-cell memory formation after mild COVID-19. The sample consisted of PBMCs or a T cell subset sorted from them (not recorded which). The receptor comes from a man aged 18 to 29 who had mild COVID-19 (a few samples of this study predate the infection). Cell type and time point are not known. The chain joins TRBV12-3 or TRBV12-4 to TRBJ1-4; perhaps TRBD1 as D (6 bases). The chain's CDR3 is CASSRNSGVREKLFF. The CDR3 nucleotides read TGTGCCAGCAGTCGGAACTCAGGGGTTCGTGAAAAACTGTTTTTT.